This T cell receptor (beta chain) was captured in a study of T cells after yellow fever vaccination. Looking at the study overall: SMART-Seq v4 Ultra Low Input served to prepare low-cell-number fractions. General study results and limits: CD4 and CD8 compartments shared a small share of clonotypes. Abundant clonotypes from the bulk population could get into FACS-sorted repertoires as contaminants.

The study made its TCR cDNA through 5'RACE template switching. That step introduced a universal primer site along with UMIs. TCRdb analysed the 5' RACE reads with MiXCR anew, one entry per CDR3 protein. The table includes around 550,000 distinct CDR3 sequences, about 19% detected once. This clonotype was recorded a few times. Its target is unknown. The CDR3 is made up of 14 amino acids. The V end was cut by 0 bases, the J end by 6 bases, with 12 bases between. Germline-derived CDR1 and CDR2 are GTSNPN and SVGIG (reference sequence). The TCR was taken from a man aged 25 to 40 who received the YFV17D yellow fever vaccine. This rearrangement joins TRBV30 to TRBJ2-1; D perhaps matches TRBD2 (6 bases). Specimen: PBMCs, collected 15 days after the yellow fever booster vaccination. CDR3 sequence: CAWSVMEGGNEQFF. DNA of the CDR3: TGTGCCTGGAGTGTGATGGAGGGAGGCAATGAGCAGTTCTTC.